A selection of T cell receptor beta chains follows, all from one sample in a study of CD8+ T cells in alopecia areata. TCRdb keeps only in-frame clones here, not all; method: immunoSEQ multiplex PCR. This table holds roughly 150,000 clones, 45% to 60% found once. The sample was CD4+ T cells sorted from blood. All receptors come from a human donor with alopecia areata. The CDR3 runs from the conserved cysteine through the conserved F or W. The D gene is left open where the match is weak. Size is omitted from some rows. Given values are once, few, many or a class for expanded clones.

.	.	TRBJ1-5	TRBV28	CASSQIPQPQHF	TGTGCCAGCAGTCAGATTCCTCAGCCCCAGCATTTT
.	.	TRBJ2-4	TRBV7-9	CASSLDVGGRGQNIQYF	TGTGCCAGCAGCTTAGACGTAGGCGGCAGGGGACAAAACATTCAGTACTTC
TRBD1	once	TRBJ2-4	TRBV7-2	CASSLGQGADIQYF	TGTGCCAGCAGCTTGGGACAGGGGGCGGACATTCAGTACTTC
.	.	TRBJ2-1	TRBV30	CAWSVFGTLQDNEQFF	TGTGCCTGGAGTGTTTTCGGGACGCTACAGGACAATGAGCAGTTCTTC
.	.	TRBJ1-1	TRBV29-1	CSSTTGPPGWSTEAFF	TGCAGCTCTACTACGGGACCCCCGGGGTGGAGCACTGAAGCTTTCTTT
TRBD1	.	TRBJ2-1	TRBV28	CASRNRGPEQFF	TGTGCCAGCAGGAACAGGGGGCCTGAGCAGTTCTTC
.	.	TRBJ1-2	TRBV29-1	CSVNKGTYGYTF	TGCAGCGTTAATAAAGGGACCTATGGCTACACCTTC
.	few	TRBJ1-1	TRBV29-1	CSVGGRLHTEAFF	TGCAGCGTTGGTGGCCGCCTCCACACTGAAGCTTTCTTT
.	few	TRBJ2-7	TRBV28	CASRTLGREQYF	TGTGCCAGCAGGACACTAGGGCGCGAGCAGTACTTC
.	.	TRBJ2-1	TRBV5-1	CASKILAEGEQFF	TGCGCCAGCAAAATACTAGCAGAGGGTGAGCAGTTCTTC
TRBD1	.	TRBJ2-7	TRBV23-1	CASSHDRAAYEQYF	TGCGCCAGCAGTCACGACAGGGCGGCCTACGAGCAGTACTTC
TRBD1	few	TRBJ1-2	TRBV10-3	CAISQDRSYGYTF	TGTGCCATCAGCCAGGACAGGAGTTATGGCTACACCTTC
.	.	TRBJ2-1	TRBV27	CASSSHFRSSYNEQFF	TGTGCCAGCAGTTCCCACTTCCGGAGCTCCTACAATGAGCAGTTCTTC
TRBD2	.	TRBJ2-1	TRBV5-1	CASRRTSVDNEQFF	TGCGCCAGCAGACGGACTAGCGTTGACAATGAGCAGTTCTTC
.	.	TRBJ2-3	TRBV27	CASSLGGAGDTQYF	TGTGCCAGCAGTCTGGGAGGCGCGGGAGATACGCAGTATTTT
TRBD1	.	TRBJ2-3	TRBV29-1	CSVTGGSTDTQYF	TGCAGCGTTACAGGGGGTAGCACAGATACGCAGTATTTT
.	.	TRBJ1-5	TRBV28	CASSLPNQPQHF	TGTGCCAGCAGTTTGCCCAATCAGCCCCAGCATTTT
TRBD1	.	TRBJ2-7	TRBV6-6	CASSYPLGTGPYEQYF	TGTGCCAGCAGTTACCCTTTAGGGACAGGGCCTTACGAGCAGTACTTC
.	few	TRBJ2-7	TRBV6-6	CASSRNEQYF	TGTGCCAGCAGTCGTAACGAGCAGTACTTC
.	.	TRBJ1-1	TRBV6-6	CASSYGGADTEAFF	TGTGCCAGCAGTTACGGGGGGGCAGATACTGAAGCTTTCTTT
.	.	TRBJ1-1	TRBV28	CASSLGGNTEAFF	TGTGCCAGCAGCCTCGGGGGGAACACTGAAGCTTTCTTT
.	few	TRBJ2-3	TRBV5-1	CASSLGPTHTDTQYF	TGCGCCAGCAGCTTGGGGCCTACCCACACAGATACGCAGTATTTT